The rows below give T cell receptor beta chains drawn from one sample of a study of blood T cells in healthy people across ages. TCRdb re-called the 5' RACE reads through MiXCR, storing one row per CDR3 protein. The data contain about 900,000 distinct CDR3 sequences, around 48% of them singletons. Sequencing used blood. The receptors stem from a young man in good health. Each CDR3 is given with its conserved first and last residue. The order of the fields is clone size, J gene, V gene, D gene, CDR3 DNA, CDR3 protein. A D gene is named only where the DNA matches it firmly. Size is stated for part of the rows, as once, few or many counts, or as a class when the clone is expanded.

size: -
J: TRBJ2-6
V: TRBV5-6
D: TRBD1
DNA: TGTGCCAGCAGCCGACAGGGGGCGCCTGGGGCCAACGTCCTGACTTTC
CDR3: CASSRQGAPGANVLTF

size: few
J: TRBJ2-3
V: TRBV29-1
D: TRBD2
DNA: TGCAGCGTTGTTGGGGGACTAGGAATCCCGCAGTATTTT
CDR3: CSVVGGLGIPQYF

size: few
J: TRBJ1-2
V: TRBV3-1
D: TRBD1
DNA: TGTGCCAGCAGCCAAGGAATCCTCAACAGGGGAGGTAACTATGGCTACACCTTC
CDR3: CASSQGILNRGGNYGYTF

size: -
J: TRBJ2-7
V: TRBV30
D: -
DNA: TGTGCCTGGAGTGTTAGTTCCCACGAGCAGTACTTC
CDR3: CAWSVSSHEQYF

size: -
J: TRBJ1-2
V: TRBV6-1
D: TRBD1
DNA: TGTGCCCTACGGAAAATTAGAACAGGGGGCTTCTATGGCTACACCTTC
CDR3: CALRKIRTGGFYGYTF

size: -
J: TRBJ2-3
V: TRBV7-2
D: TRBD1
DNA: TGTGCCGGCAGCGGACAGGGCTGGACAGATACGCAGTATTTT
CDR3: CAGSGQGWTDTQYF

size: few
J: TRBJ2-1
V: TRBV7-3
D: -
DNA: TGTGCCAGCAGTCCAGAGCTCGCCGGTGAGCAGTTCTTC
CDR3: CASSPELAGEQFF

size: few
J: TRBJ2-3
V: TRBV20-1
D: -
DNA: TGCAGTGCTAGTAGCCAGGCGGGAGATACGCAGTATTTT
CDR3: CSASSQAGDTQYF

size: -
J: TRBJ1-5
V: TRBV24-1
D: -
DNA: TGTGCCACCAGTGTTGACGGCCAGGGCGATCAGCCCCAGCATTTT
CDR3: CATSVDGQGDQPQHF

size: -
J: TRBJ1-5
V: TRBV3-1
D: -
DNA: TGTGCCAGCAGCCCAGGACCCAGCAATCAGCCCCAGCATTTT
CDR3: CASSPGPSNQPQHF

size: -
J: TRBJ2-1
V: TRBV7-9
D: TRBD1
DNA: TGTGCCAGCAGCCCTGGGACAGGGGGCGTAAGTGAGTTCTTC
CDR3: CASSPGTGGVSEFF

size: few
J: TRBJ1-4
V: TRBV20-1
D: -
DNA: TGCAGTGCTCTGCAACGATCAGGGTACCGAGAAAAACTGTTTTTT
CDR3: CSALQRSGYREKLFF

size: few
J: TRBJ2-7
V: TRBV4-2
D: -
DNA: TGTGCCAGCAGCCAGGGTGAGGGGGGAATCTCCTACGAGCAGTACTTC
CDR3: CASSQGEGGISYEQYF

size: few
J: TRBJ2-7
V: TRBV7-9
D: -
DNA: TGTGCCAGCAGCTTAGGCACAGGAAGGGCCTACGAGCAGTACTTC
CDR3: CASSLGTGRAYEQYF

size: -
J: TRBJ1-2
V: TRBV7-3
D: -
DNA: TGTGCCAGCAGCTCGACGGGGGGAGTCGGTAGTAATGGCTACACCTTC
CDR3: CASSSTGGVGSNGYTF

size: -
J: TRBJ2-5
V: TRBV30
D: -
DNA: TGTGCCTGGAGTTCGGACGTCCAAGAGACCCAGTACTTC
CDR3: CAWSSDVQETQYF

size: -
J: TRBJ2-7
V: TRBV7-2
D: TRBD1
DNA: TGTGCCAGCGGGCACGGGACAGGGGTTTACGAGCAGTACTTC
CDR3: CASGHGTGVYEQYF

size: many
J: TRBJ1-4
V: TRBV7-2
D: -
DNA: TGTGCCAGCAGACCCTCCCCTTCAACTAATGAAAAACTGTTTTTT
CDR3: CASRPSPSTNEKLFF

size: few
J: TRBJ2-1
V: TRBV4-1
D: -
DNA: TGCGCCAGCAGCCAAGATTTCGGCCCCGGGGGCAATGAGCAGTTCTTC
CDR3: CASSQDFGPGGNEQFF

size: -
J: TRBJ2-7
V: TRBV3-1
D: TRBD2
DNA: TGTGCCAGCAGCCGATCCGGGGCGGGGGGCGACGAGCAGTACTTC
CDR3: CASSRSGAGGDEQYF

size: -
J: TRBJ2-3
V: TRBV12-3/TRBV12-4
D: -
DNA: TGTGCCAGCAGTTTAGCGGGCCGGGCCATACAACGCACAGATACGCAGTATTTT
CDR3: CASSLAGRAIQRTDTQYF

size: -
J: TRBJ2-3
V: TRBV6-2/TRBV6-3
D: -
DNA: TGTGCCAGCAGTTACTATGAAACAGATACGCAGTATTTT
CDR3: CASSYYETDTQYF